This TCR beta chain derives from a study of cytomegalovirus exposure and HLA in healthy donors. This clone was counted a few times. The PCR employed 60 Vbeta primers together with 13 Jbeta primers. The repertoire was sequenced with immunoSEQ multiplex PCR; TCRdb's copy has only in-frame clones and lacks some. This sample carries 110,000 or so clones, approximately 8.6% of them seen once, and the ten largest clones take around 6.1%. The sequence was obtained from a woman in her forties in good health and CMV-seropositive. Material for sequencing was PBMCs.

The CDR3 DNA reads as TGTGCCATCCCTCGACAGTCTAACTATGGCTACACCTTC. Translation: CAIPRQSNYGYTF. This rearrangement joins TRBV10-3 to TRBJ1-2; maybe TRBD1 (5 bases). The CDR3 sequence is 13 residues long. From germline, CDR1 is ENHRY and CDR2 SYGVKD. V gave up 8 bases and J gave up 0 bases, with 10 bases separating them.